What follows are 29 T cell receptor beta chains derived from one specimen sequenced in a study of T cell changes during pregnancy in multiple sclerosis. Libraries were prepared by immunoSEQ multiplex PCR; TCRdb keeps only in-frame clonotypes and omits some of them. The table shows about 69,000 clones, with around 92% occurring only once. The source material was peripheral blood, sampled in the third trimester of pregnancy. These receptors all come from a female donor in good health, enrolled as a control in a pregnancy study.

The chain recombines TRBV19 with TRBJ2-7; no definite D call. Looked up from germline, CDR1 is LNHDA and CDR2 is SQIVND (reference sequence). Trimming took off 6 bases at V and 3 bases at J, with 12 bases between the two ends. The CDR3 contains 13 residues. The CDR3 sequence is CASSRAPYYEQYF. CDR3 DNA sequence: TGTGCCAGTAGCCGAGCTCCCTACTACGAGCAGTACTTC.

The chain uses TRBV29-1 and TRBJ2-3; D is perhaps TRBD1 (6 bases). V dropped 5 bases and J dropped 3 bases, with 9 bases sitting between them. CDR1 is SQVTM and CDR2 is ANQGSEA in the germline V gene. The CDR3 covers 12 residues. CDR3 sequence reads: CSVTDRTDTQYF. CDR3 DNA: TGCAGCGTTACCGACAGGACAGATACGCAGTATTTT.

This chain joins TRBV7-3 and TRBJ2-1; 9 nucleotides match TRBD1. Germline CDR1 is SGHTA and CDR2 is FQGTGA. Unmatched junction bases numbered 7, after V lost 6 bases and J lost 7 bases. This CDR3 is 14 amino acids long. The CDR3 DNA reads as TGTGCCAGCAGTGACCGACAGGGGGGTAATGAGCAGTTCTTC. Translation: CASSDRQGGNEQFF.

The chain carries TRBV6-1 and TRBJ1-2; 7 nucleotides agree with TRBD1. Germline CDR1 is MNHNS and CDR2 is SASEGT. This CDR3 has 14 amino acids. Trimming cost V 2 bases and J 5 bases; bases outside gene matches: 5. CDR3 protein: CASSEHGTAYGYTF. DNA for the CDR3: TGTGCCAGCAGTGAACACGGGACAGCTTATGGCTACACCTTC.

The CDR3 nucleotides are TGTGCCAGCAGAGTTGGACACCCCTCCTACGAGCAGTACTTC. Its translation: CASRVGHPSYEQYF. The rearrangement uses TRBV7-2 and TRBJ2-7; possibly TRBD1 for D (5 bases). The germline V and J ends were trimmed by 6 bases and 0 bases, with 12 bases remaining between them. Germline CDR1 reads SGHTA; CDR2 reads FQGNSA. The CDR3 runs 14 residues.

The genes are TRBV27 and TRBJ2-2, with D maybe TRBD1 (5 bases). V was clipped by 3 bases and J by 0 bases, with 8 bases between them. The CDR3 loop spans 15 amino acids. Germline CDR1 is MNHEY and CDR2 is SMNVEV (reference sequence). CDR3 DNA sequence: TGTGCCAGCAGTTTCGGACATTCGAACACCGGGGAGCTGTTTTTT. It specifies CASSFGHSNTGELFF.

This clone was seen just once. The chain links TRBV7-3 to TRBJ2-7, with 10 bases identical to TRBD2. The length of the CDR3 is 15 residues. Per the germline V gene, CDR1 is SGHTA and CDR2 is FQGTGA. V lost 2 bases and J lost 1; bases outside the gene matches: 2. The CDR3 spells CASSLVAGGSYEQYF. As DNA, the CDR3 is TGTGCCAGCAGCTTAGTAGCGGGAGGTTCCTACGAGCAGTACTTC.

J is TRBJ2-7 and V is TRBV27, with 8 bases fitting TRBD2. J gave up 1 base and V 5 bases, and 7 bases lay outside the gene matches. This CDR3 contains 15 residues. CDR1 is MNHEY and CDR2 is SMNVEV in the germline V gene (reference sequence). The chain's CDR3 is CASSPRGAGSYEQYF. The CDR3 DNA reads as TGTGCCAGCAGTCCGCGGGGGGCCGGGTCCTACGAGCAGTACTTC.

The chain couples TRBV18 to TRBJ2-2, with D hard to call. The germline V gene has CDR1 KGHSH and CDR2 LQKENI. The CDR3 covers 13 residues. Trimming shortened V by 3 bases and J by 3 bases, and 5 bases separated the two germline ends. CDR3 sequence reads: CASSPRDTGELFF. In DNA, the CDR3 is TGTGCCAGCTCACCTCGAGACACCGGGGAGCTGTTTTTT.

This clone has only one observation. V usage is TRBV6-5 and J usage is TRBJ1-1, with 10 bases lining up with TRBD1. The CDR3 has 15 residues. V shed 7 bases and J 4 bases; nucleotides not matched to a gene: 9. The germline V gene encodes CDR1 MNHEY and CDR2 SVGAGI. The chain's CDR3 is CASNGGDRGFTEAFF. CDR3 in DNA: TGTGCCAGCAATGGTGGGGACAGGGGCTTCACTGAAGCTTTCTTT.

This chain joins TRBV4-1 and TRBJ1-1; TRBD1 is a possible D gene (6 bases). Germline assignment: CDR1 MGHRA and CDR2 YSYEKL. Trimming shortened V by 1 base and J by 11 bases, and 14 bases separated the two germline ends. There are 13 residues in the CDR3. CDR3 amino acids: CASSQGNRVLAFF. Here the CDR3 DNA reads TGCGCCAGCAGCCAAGGAAACAGGGTACTGGCTTTCTTT.

The CDR3 DNA is TGTGCCAGTAGTATTATGGGGACAGGGGGAGCTTTCTTT. It is translated as CASSIMGTGGAFF. This chain uses TRBV19 with TRBJ1-1; 11 nucleotides agree with TRBD1. Germline loops: CDR1 LNHDA, CDR2 SQIVND (reference sequence). Trimming removed 3 bases from V and 10 bases from J; junction bases left unmatched: 4. The CDR3 extends over 13 amino acids. Variable domain in full (rest from reference TRBV19 and TRBJ1-1): DGGITQSPKYLFRKEGQNVTLSCEQNLNHDAMYWYRQDPGQGLRLIYYSQIVNDFQKGDIAEGYSVSREKKESFPLTVTSAQKNPTAFYLCASSIMGTGGAFFGQGTRLTVV.

The J gene is TRBJ2-1, the V gene TRBV21-1; the table's D gene call, TRBD2, was not cross checked with the DNA. TRBV21-1 is flagged as a pseudogene. The CDR3 loop spans 14 amino acids. The CDR3 protein is CASNPRQRHNEQFF. CDR3 coding DNA: TGTGCCAGCAACCCCCGCCAGAGGCACAATGAGCAGTTCTTC.

The chain joins TRBV7-9 to TRBJ2-4; maybe TRBD2 (5 bases). Germline CDR1 SEHNR, CDR2 FQNEAQ (reference sequence). The CDR3 is 16 amino acids. V was cut by 5 bases and J by 2 bases, with 16 bases left in between. The CDR3 loop is CASSLGSAISKNIQYF. The CDR3 region has the DNA TGTGCCAGCAGCCTAGGGAGCGCTATCTCCAAAAACATTCAGTACTTC.

This clone was seen a single time. The chain has TRBV7-9 and TRBJ1-1; 11 positions agree with TRBD1. The ends lost 2 bases at V and 6 bases at J; junction bases unmatched: 5. Per germline, CDR1 SEHNR and CDR2 FQNEAQ (reference sequence). The CDR3 runs 15 residues. The DNA of the CDR3 is TGTGCCAGCAGCTTAATCGGACAGGGGGCGTCTGAAGCTTTCTTT. Translating it yields CASSLIGQGASEAFF.

This sequence joins TRBV7-2 and TRBJ2-1; TRBD1 aligns across 8 bases. Germline trimming cut 2 bases from V and 3 bases from J; bases unmatched to any gene: 6. This CDR3 is built from 16 residues. Germline assignment: CDR1 SGHTA and CDR2 FQGNSA. CDR3: CASSLPKGQVYNEQFF. CDR3 nucleotides: TGTGCCAGCAGCTTACCGAAGGGACAGGTCTACAATGAGCAGTTCTTC.

The rearrangement uses TRBV28 and TRBJ2-3; 8 bases match TRBD2. V lost 4 bases and J lost 3; bases outside the gene matches: 9. This CDR3 is 16 amino acids long. CDR1 is MDHEN and CDR2 is SYDVKM in the germline V gene. The CDR3 spells CASSSAASGPTDTQYF. CDR3 coding DNA: TGTGCCAGCAGTTCAGCGGCTAGCGGGCCTACAGATACGCAGTATTTT.

The V call is TRBV5-1, the J call TRBJ1-1, with D tentatively TRBD1 (5 bases). The CDR3 length is 13 residues. V gave up 3 bases and J gave up 8 bases, with 14 bases separating them. Germline V lookup: CDR1 SGHRS, CDR2 YFSETQ. For the CDR3, the DNA is TGCGCCAGCAGCTCCCCCGGGGGACTCGAAGCTTTCTTT. It encodes CASSSPGGLEAFF.

A single count supports this clone. V gene TRBV9 combines with J gene TRBJ2-1; 8 bases map to TRBD2. CDR1 and CDR2 (germline): SGDLS, YYNGEE. The CDR3 runs 17 residues. V dropped 5 bases and J dropped 1; count of bases not matched to a gene: 11. The CDR3 reads CASSRSGSGSSYNEQFF. Written as DNA, the CDR3 is TGTGCCAGCAGTCGTAGCGGAAGCGGGAGTTCCTACAATGAGCAGTTCTTC.

This chain uses TRBV19 with TRBJ2-3; 11 bases fit TRBD1. CDR1 is LNHDA, CDR2 SQIVND, per germline (reference sequence). The CDR3 covers 18 residues. The junction had 5 bases not matched to a gene; V was cut back by 0 bases and J by 0 bases. The CDR3 DNA is TGTGCCAGTAGTATAGACGGCGGGACAGGGGGAAGCACAGATACGCAGTATTTT. Amino acids: CASSIDGGTGGSTDTQYF.

This chain joins TRBV25-1 and TRBJ1-5; TRBD1 agrees at 7 bases. This CDR3 has 15 residues. The V and J ends lost 3 bases and 9 bases, in that order; junction bases with no gene match: 11. Looked up from germline, CDR1 is MGHDK and CDR2 is SYGVNS. DNA for the CDR3: TGTGCCAGCAGTGACGAGACAGGGAAAGAGAGGCCCCAGCATTTT. Its translation: CASSDETGKERPQHF. The full variable domain, with the rest looked up from reference TRBV25-1 and TRBJ1-5, is EADIYQTPRYLVIGTGKKITLECSQTMGHDKMYWYQQDPGMELHLIHYSYGVNSTEKGDLSSESTVSRIRTEHFPLTLESARPSHTSQYLCASSDETGKERPQHFGDGTRLSIL.

The chain links TRBV18 to TRBJ2-3; D is perhaps TRBD1 (6 bases). Germline loops: CDR1 KGHSH, CDR2 LQKENI. The CDR3 has 18 amino acids. The V gene lost 2 bases and the J gene lost 11 bases, with 29 bases spanning the gap. The CDR3 DNA reads as TGTGCCAGCTCACCAGGTTCATCGAATGGACAGATACGCAGTAAGCAGTATTTT. It is translated as CASSPGSSNGQIRSKQYF.

J is TRBJ2-2 and V is TRBV11-2; 8 bases agree with TRBD2. The CDR3 totals 16 residues. CDR1 and CDR2 from the germline V gene are SGHAT and FQNNGV. V was pared by 1 base and J by 4 bases, with 5 bases of the junction left unmatched. The DNA of the CDR3 is TGTGCCAGCAGCTTAGCGTCCGGGAGGGGCACCGGGGAGCTGTTTTTT. Protein sequence: CASSLASGRGTGELFF.

V and J are TRBV13 and TRBJ2-3; D is unclear. The CDR3 extends over 14 amino acids. Germline CDR1 and CDR2: PRHDT and FYEKMQ (reference sequence). The ends were cut back, 5 bases at V and 0 bases at J, with 9 bases in the middle. CDR3 sequence: CASSHEASTDTQYF. CDR3 sequence (DNA): TGTGCCAGCAGCCATGAGGCTAGCACAGATACGCAGTATTTT.

This clone qualifies as medium-sized. The rearrangement links TRBV19 to TRBJ2-1; 10 nucleotides agree with TRBD2. The CDR3 runs 15 residues. The ends lost 4 bases at V and 4 bases at J; junction bases unmatched: 4. In germline, CDR1 is LNHDA, CDR2 SQIVND (reference sequence). CDR3: CASSKTSGSYNEQFF. In DNA, the CDR3 is TGTGCCAGTAGTAAGACTAGCGGGTCGTACAATGAGCAGTTCTTC.

This chain links TRBV2 with TRBJ2-5; 7 nucleotides agree with TRBD2. The CDR3 contains 17 residues. The V and J ends lost 11 bases and 2 bases, in that order; junction bases with no gene match: 20. CDR1 is SNHLY and CDR2 is FYNNEI in the germline V gene. The CDR3 region is CAARTGGALPAQETQYF. The DNA of the CDR3 is TGTGCCGCCCGGACGGGAGGCGCCTTACCCGCACAAGAGACCCAGTACTTC.

The chain combines TRBV9 with TRBJ2-3; TRBD2 is a possible D gene (6 bases). The CDR3 consists of 16 residues. Germline assignment: CDR1 SGDLS and CDR2 YYNGEE. Trimming took off 4 bases at V and 0 bases at J, with 15 bases between the two ends. As DNA, the CDR3 is TGTGCCAGCAGCAAGGTGGGGGGAGAGAGCACAGATACGCAGTATTTT. Its translation: CASSKVGGESTDTQYF. The whole variable domain, remainder taken from reference TRBV9 and TRBJ2-3, is DSGVTQTPKHLITATGQRVTLRCSPRSGDLSVYWYQQSLDQGLQFLIQYYNGEERAKGNILERFSAQQFPDLHSELNLSSLELGDSALYFCASSKVGGESTDTQYFGPGTRLTVL.

The rearrangement uses TRBV7-2 and TRBJ2-7; D is uncertain. This CDR3 contains 12 residues. V was pared by 2 bases and J by 4 bases, with 6 bases between. CDR1 SGHTA and CDR2 FQGNSA come from the germline V gene. CDR3 sequence reads: CASSLTMYEQYF. In DNA, the CDR3 is TGTGCCAGCAGCTTAACAATGTACGAGCAGTACTTC.

The chain combines TRBV9 with TRBJ2-7, with a possible D match to TRBD2 (6 bases). CDR3 length: 16 amino acids. Germline values: CDR1 SGDLS, CDR2 YYNGEE. V gave up 3 bases and J gave up 3 bases, with 19 bases separating them. As DNA, the CDR3 is TGTGCCAGCAGCGAGGGATCCCGGGACTCGAACTACGAGCAGTACTTC. Translation: CASSEGSRDSNYEQYF.